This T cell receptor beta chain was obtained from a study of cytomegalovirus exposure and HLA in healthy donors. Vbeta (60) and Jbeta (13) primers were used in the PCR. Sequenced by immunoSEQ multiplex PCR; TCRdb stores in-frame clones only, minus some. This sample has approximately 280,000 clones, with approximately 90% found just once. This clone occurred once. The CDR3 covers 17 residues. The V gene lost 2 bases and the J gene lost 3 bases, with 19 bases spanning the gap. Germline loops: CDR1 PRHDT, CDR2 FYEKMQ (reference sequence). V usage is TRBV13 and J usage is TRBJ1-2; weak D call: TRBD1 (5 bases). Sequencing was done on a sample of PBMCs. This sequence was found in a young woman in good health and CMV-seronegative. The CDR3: CASSLPETKSGHYGYTF. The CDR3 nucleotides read TGTGCCAGCAGCTTACCCGAGACCAAATCAGGGCACTATGGCTACACCTTC.